Here is one TCR beta chain with its context. These data are taken from a study of blood T cell repertoires in COVID-19. The germline V and J ends were trimmed by 7 bases and 1 base, with 13 bases remaining between them. The CDR3 sequence is 14 residues long. Germline CDR1 and CDR2: ENHRY and SYGVKD. Measured with immunoSEQ multiplex PCR; TCRdb has only the in-frame clones, and not every one. The sample includes 200,000 to 250,000 clones, roughly 80% of them seen just once. The chain has TRBV10-3 and TRBJ2-5, with D possibly TRBD2 on 6 matching bases. The material sequenced was peripheral blood. The clonotype was recovered from a woman in her seventies with active or convalescent COVID-19. In DNA, the CDR3 is TGTGCCATCAAAGTGGGGGGTCCCCAAGAGACCCAGTACTTC. It specifies CAIKVGGPQETQYF.